Below, 10 T cell receptor beta chains from the same sample are listed, as sequenced in a study of immune heterogeneity within non-small cell lung tumors. For each sample, template was around 0.55 ug of bulk tumor genomic DNA. Each primary tumor yielded several biopsies, collected far apart from one another at surgery. Undergoing curative surgery were patients whose non-small cell lung cancer was untreated and newly diagnosed. Amplifying TCR beta CDR3 involved multiplex PCR carried out with 32 V and 13 J primers. TCRdb reanalysed the multiplex PCR reads using MiXCR and keeps one entry per CDR3 protein. The data contain tens of thousands of distinct CDR3 sequences, about 29% of them singletons. The sequencing sample was made of lung tumor tissue. These receptors were taken from a middle-aged man with non-small cell lung cancer.

This clonotype has only a few counts. This chain uses TRBV7-9 with TRBJ1-4; D not resolved. Per the germline V gene, CDR1 is SEHNR and CDR2 is FQNEAQ (reference sequence). The V gene lost 4 bases and the J gene lost 5 bases, with 17 bases spanning the gap. This CDR3 region has 16 residues. Written as DNA, the CDR3 is TGTGCCAGCAGCTCCAGTAGCGGACTCGTCAATGAAAAACTGTTTTTT. Translating it yields CASSSSSGLVNEKLFF.

The CDR3 DNA sequence: TGTGCCAGCAGCTTAGATGAGTTCACTGAAGCTTTCTTT. This gives the protein CASSLDEFTEAFF. The genes are TRBV7-8 and TRBJ1-1, with no clear D. This CDR3 has 13 amino acids. The germline V gene has CDR1 SGHVS and CDR2 FQNEAQ. V was clipped by 1 base and J by 4 bases, with 7 bases between them.

This clonotype has a handful of counts. The rearrangement links TRBV10-3 to TRBJ1-1; D uncertain. This CDR3 region has 12 residues. The germline V gene has CDR1 ENHRY and CDR2 SYGVKD. With 8 bases removed from V and 0 bases from J, the gap between germline ends came to 7 bases. The CDR3 is CAIGRMNTEAFF. In DNA, the CDR3 is TGTGCCATCGGACGAATGAACACTGAAGCTTTCTTT.

On this clonotype: Just one base apart from a much larger clone, this may be a read error. The chain combines TRBV6-1 with TRBJ2-7; 9 nucleotides line up with TRBD1. There are 13 residues in the CDR3. Germline CDR1 MNHNS, CDR2 SASEGT. The DNA of the CDR3 is TGTGCCAGCAGCCAAGGGACAGGGCGAGAGCCGTACTTC. Amino acids: CASSQGTGREPYF.

This clonotype occurred once. This may be a read error: a much more frequent sequence differs by one nucleotide. This sequence joins TRBV20-1 and TRBJ1-6, with 8 positions matching TRBD1. This CDR3 is 15 amino acids long. From germline, CDR1 is DFQATT and CDR2 SNEGSKA (reference sequence). The junction had 6 bases not matched to a gene; V was cut back by 6 bases and J by 2 bases. Here the CDR3 DNA reads TGCAGTGCCCAGACAGGGGATACCTATAATTCACCCCTCCACTTT. This codes for CSAQTGDTYNSPLHF.

V and J are TRBV9 and TRBJ2-7, with D possibly TRBD1 on 6 matching bases. CDR3 length equals 14 residues. In germline, CDR1 is SGDLS, CDR2 YYNGEE. V lost 0 bases, J lost 5 bases, and 12 bases lay in between. DNA for the CDR3: TGTGCCAGCAGCGTAGGGAACAGGGTTAACGAGCAGTACTTC. Translating it yields CASSVGNRVNEQYF.

For this clonotype: This sequence may be a read error, since a much larger clone differs from it by one base. This chain joins TRBV12-3 or TRBV12-4 and TRBJ1-4; TRBD1 is a possible D gene (5 bases). Trimming stripped 10 bases from V and 7 bases from J, with 22 bases between. This CDR3 is built from 15 residues. CDR3 nucleotides: TGTGCCAACAGCCTCCATAGGGGTAGAGGTGAAAAACTGTTTTTT. It yields the protein CANSLHRGRGEKLFF.

This clonotype was found many times. CDR3 in amino acids: CASSLQESYEQYF. CDR3 nucleotide sequence: TGTGCCAGCAGTCTCCAGGAGTCCTACGAGCAGTACTTC. The chain uses TRBV6-1 and TRBJ2-7; the D is unclear. Per the germline V gene, CDR1 is MNHNS and CDR2 is SASEGT. Trimming took off 5 bases at V and 1 base at J, with 9 bases between the two ends. The length of the CDR3 is 13 residues.

The genes are TRBV20-1 and TRBJ1-2; D is undetermined. Germline V lookup: CDR1 DFQATT, CDR2 SNEGSKA (reference sequence). Deletions cut 0 bases from V and 7 bases from J, with 15 bases between. The CDR3 length is 14 residues. The CDR3 bases are TGCAGTGCTAGAGAAGTGGTAGGAAGATTTGGCTACACCTTC. The encoded protein is CSAREVVGRFGYTF.

Notes on this clonotype: One junction end does not reproduce the germline sequence, and a read error may be involved. The chain uses TRBV15 and TRBJ2-1; D is undetermined. CDR3 length: 14 amino acids. The germline V gene has CDR1 LNHNV and CDR2 YYDKDF (reference sequence). The CDR3 spells CATSGDAAYNEQFF. CDR3 DNA: TGTGCCACCAGCGGAGATGCAGCCTACAATGAGCAGTTCTTC.